The rows below give T cell receptor beta chains drawn from one sample of a study of T cells in Graves' hyperthyroidism and ophthalmopathy. TCRdb processed the multiplex PCR reads anew with MiXCR; each CDR3 protein has one entry. The sample records roughly 740,000 distinct CDR3 sequences, roughly 15% being singletons. The sample consisted of blood. The receptors come from a man aged 18 to 30 with Graves' hyperthyroidism. The CDR3 runs from the conserved cysteine through the conserved F or W. Fields, in order: D gene, J gene, V gene, clone size, CDR3 DNA, CDR3 protein. D genes are given only for firm matches. Only part of the rows carry a size: once, few, many, or a class if the clone is expanded.

- TRBJ2-1 TRBV2 many TGTGCCAGCTCTTCGGAGATGGGCCCCTACAATGAGCAGTTCTTC CASSSEMGPYNEQFF
- TRBJ2-5 TRBV11-2 many TGTGCCAGCAGCTTAGGGGAGGCCCGGGAGACCCAGTACTTC CASSLGEARETQYF
TRBD2 TRBJ2-3 TRBV20-1 - TGCAGTGCTAGAGGGGGACTAGCGGGAGATACGCAGTATTTT CSARGGLAGDTQYF
- TRBJ2-7 TRBV18 many TGTGCCAGCGCGACAGCCTACGAGCAGTACTTC CASATAYEQYF
- TRBJ2-7 TRBV9 many TGTGCCAGCAGCGTAGGTCCCAGCTCCTACGAGCAGTACTTC CASSVGPSSYEQYF
- TRBJ2-1 TRBV7-6 - TGTGCCAGCAGCTTAGTTAGGTCGGGCAATGAGCAGTTCTTC CASSLVRSGNEQFF
TRBD1 TRBJ2-5 TRBV20-1 many TGCAGTGCTAGCCCCCTGGGACAGGGGGCAAGGTGGGAGACCCAGTACTTC CSASPLGQGARWETQYF
- TRBJ1-4 TRBV7-9 few TGTGCCAGCAGCCTCGGACAGTTTAATGAAAAACTGTTTTTT CASSLGQFNEKLFF
- TRBJ2-5 TRBV18 - TGTGCCAGCTCACCAGTTCCGGAGACCCAGTACTTC CASSPVPETQYF
- TRBJ1-3 TRBV20-1 many TGCAGTGCTAGAGATCCGGCAGTTTTCCGAGGTGGAAACACCATATATTTT CSARDPAVFRGGNTIYF
TRBD1 TRBJ2-7 TRBV7-9 many TGTGCCAGCAGCTCGACTCCGGGACAGGGGTCCTACGAGCAGTACTTC CASSSTPGQGSYEQYF
- TRBJ2-3 TRBV29-1 - TGCAGCGTTGACGTGAGGTGGGCGGCGGCAGATACGCAGTATTTT CSVDVRWAAADTQYF
TRBD2 TRBJ2-2 TRBV4-1 few TGCGCCAGCAGCCAACACCTAGCGGGAGTAAATACCGGGGAGCTGTTTTTT CASSQHLAGVNTGELFF
TRBD1 TRBJ2-1 TRBV29-1 - TGCAGCGCCGGAGGGCCAGGGGGCAAGGGAAGGTCCTACAATGAGCAGTTCTTC CSAGGPGGKGRSYNEQFF
- TRBJ2-1 TRBV3-1 many TGTGCCAGCAGCCAAGGTACGGCAACCTACAATGAGCAGTTCTTC CASSQGTATYNEQFF
- TRBJ2-4 TRBV2 few TGTGCCATTTTTCAGTTAGCCAAAAACATTCAGTACTTC CAIFQLAKNIQYF
- TRBJ2-3 TRBV28 many TGTGCCAGCAGTCCCGGGAATGCCGTGGGGGATACGCAGTATTTT CASSPGNAVGDTQYF
- TRBJ1-4 TRBV7-9 - TGTGCCAGCAGCCCCGGGAGGGGCGGGCCGGGGGAAAAACTGTTTTTT CASSPGRGGPGEKLFF
- TRBJ2-7 TRBV3-1 many TGTGCCAGCAGCCAAGATATTCTAGATCCCTACGAGCAGTACTTC CASSQDILDPYEQYF
- TRBJ1-2 TRBV2 many TGTGCCAGCACGCGTCAGAGCCTCAGCGGGGGCTACACCTTC CASTRQSLSGGYTF
- TRBJ2-1 TRBV10-3 - TGTGCCATCAGTGATATGAGAGAGCAGTTCTTC CAISDMREQFF
TRBD2 TRBJ2-7 TRBV15 - TGTGCCACCAGCGATTATGGACTAGCGGGAGTTTACGAGCAGTACTTC CATSDYGLAGVYEQYF
- TRBJ1-2 TRBV28 many TGTGCCAGCACTGGGGGGGGGGGCTACACCTTC CASTGGGGYTF
TRBD2 TRBJ2-1 TRBV12-5 many TGTGCTAGTGGTTTGGTCGTCGGGACTAGCAGGGTTGAGCAGTTCTTC CASGLVVGTSRVEQFF
- TRBJ1-5 TRBV7-3 - TGTGCCAGCAGCTTAATCCCGCCGATGGCCAATCAGCCCCAGCATTTT CASSLIPPMANQPQHF
TRBD2 TRBJ2-7 TRBV27 many TGTGCCAGCAGTTTAGGGGCTAGCGGGTCCTACGAGCAGTACTTC CASSLGASGSYEQYF
TRBD1 TRBJ2-3 TRBV28 many TGTGCCAGCAGTCCCCACAGGGGAATGGGCACAGATACGCAGTATTTT CASSPHRGMGTDTQYF
- TRBJ2-7 TRBV28 many TGTGCCAGCAGTTTGAGTAAACGGACCAACTACGAGCAGTACTTC CASSLSKRTNYEQYF
- TRBJ2-7 TRBV18 many TGTGCCAGCTCACCAACGATCCCCTACGAGCAGTACTTC CASSPTIPYEQYF
- TRBJ2-2 TRBV24-1 few TGTGCCACCCCTCCGGGCCGTCGGATCACCGGGGAGCTGTTTTTT CATPPGRRITGELFF
- TRBJ2-2 TRBV7-3 many TGTGCCAGCAGCCTACTAGCTTACACCGGGGAGCTGTTTTTT CASSLLAYTGELFF
- TRBJ2-1 TRBV28 many TGTGCCTCCTGGCCGGGACTTCTATACAATGAGCAGTTCTTC CASWPGLLYNEQFF
- TRBJ1-2 TRBV7-9 few TGTGCCAGCAGCTTAGCGGCTGGAGGCTACACCTTC CASSLAAGGYTF
TRBD1 TRBJ2-5 TRBV7-9 - TGTGCCAGCAGCCCCAGGGACAGTTATGACCAAGAGACCCAGTACTTC CASSPRDSYDQETQYF
- TRBJ2-1 TRBV20-1 few TGCAGTGCTAGACAGGCAAAACTTTGGTTGGGCTACAATGAGCAGTTCTTC CSARQAKLWLGYNEQFF
- TRBJ1-5 TRBV28 - TGTGCTGGGGGTTCTCAGCCCCAGCATTTT CAGGSQPQHF
- TRBJ2-1 TRBV20-1 few TGCAGTGCTAGCCAATCGTCCGGAGGCAATGAGCAGTTCTTC CSASQSSGGNEQFF
TRBD2 TRBJ2-5 TRBV6-2/TRBV6-3 - TGTGCCAGTGGGACTAGCGGGGCCTGGGGGACCCAGTACTTC CASGTSGAWGTQYF
TRBD2 TRBJ2-1 TRBV7-7 - TGTGCTAGCAGCTTAACCCTAGCGGGAGTCGGGAATGAGCAGTTCTTC CASSLTLAGVGNEQFF
TRBD1 TRBJ1-5 TRBV7-9 - TGTGCCAGCAGCTTAGTTGGACAGGGGAATCAGCCCCAGCATTTT CASSLVGQGNQPQHF
- TRBJ2-1 TRBV4-1 - TGCGCCAGCAGCCAAGCCATAATCGGGGTTGAGCAGTTCTTC CASSQAIIGVEQFF
- TRBJ2-3 TRBV30 many TGTGCCTGGAAGCGGGTAGATACGCAGTATTTT CAWKRVDTQYF
- TRBJ1-2 TRBV19 - TGTGCCAGTAGTGAATACAGGGATAACTATGGCTACACCTTC CASSEYRDNYGYTF
- TRBJ1-2 TRBV18 few TGTGCCAGCTCACCACAGCCCTCCTATGGCTACACCTTC CASSPQPSYGYTF
- TRBJ2-7 TRBV27 many TGTGCCAGCAGTTTTTCTCCGCGGGACAACTACGAGCAGTACTTC CASSFSPRDNYEQYF
- TRBJ1-5 TRBV20-1 - TGCAGTGCTAGCACACAGTATAGCAATCAGCCCCAGCATTTT CSASTQYSNQPQHF
- TRBJ2-7 TRBV28 many TGTGCCAGCAGTTTACCGGGAATGCCCTACGAGCAGTACTTC CASSLPGMPYEQYF
TRBD2 TRBJ2-1 TRBV12-3/TRBV12-4 - TGTGCCAGCGGGCCGGGACTAGCTTTTTACCGTGAGCAGTTCTTC CASGPGLAFYREQFF
TRBD2 TRBJ2-2 TRBV12-3/TRBV12-4 many TGTGCCAGCAGTCTACTAGCGGGAGGGGCCGGGGAGCTGTTTTTT CASSLLAGGAGELFF
TRBD1 TRBJ1-2 TRBV3-1 few TGTGCCAGCAGCCATGCGGACAGGGGCTCGGGTGGCTACACCTTC CASSHADRGSGGYTF
TRBD2 TRBJ2-5 TRBV12-3/TRBV12-4 many TGTGCCAGCAGTGCCCTAGCGGGGGTAGAAGAGACCCAGTACTTC CASSALAGVEETQYF
- TRBJ2-7 TRBV28 many TGTGCCAGCAGTTTAAACGGCGTGGGAACCTACTACGAGCAGTACTTC CASSLNGVGTYYEQYF
- TRBJ2-7 TRBV28 few TGTGCCAGCACTTCGACAGACTACGAGCAGTACTTC CASTSTDYEQYF
TRBD2 TRBJ2-7 TRBV12-3/TRBV12-4 - TGTGCCAGCAGTCCGACTAGCGGGAGGGCCCCCCCCTACGAGCAGTACTTC CASSPTSGRAPPYEQYF
TRBD1 TRBJ2-7 TRBV18 many TGTGCCAGCTCACTCCCGGACAGGGATGAGCAGTACTTC CASSLPDRDEQYF
- TRBJ2-3 TRBV9 - TGTGCCAGCAGCGTAGCTGAAAGCACAGATACGCAGTATTTT CASSVAESTDTQYF
TRBD1 TRBJ2-5 TRBV28 - TGTGCCAGCAGTTTTGTCACAGGGGGCAGTGAGACCCAGTACTTC CASSFVTGGSETQYF
- TRBJ1-5 TRBV19 few TGTGCCAGTAGTCCGCCGGGGGGGCGGTATAGCAATCAGCCCCAGCATTTT CASSPPGGRYSNQPQHF
- TRBJ2-3 TRBV28 - TGTGCCAGCAGTTCTCTACGGACTGCAGATACGCAGTATTTT CASSSLRTADTQYF